This T cell receptor (beta chain) was recovered during a study of blood T cell repertoires in COVID-19 (TCRdb year 2020). Describing the broader study: The collaborator samples originated in the United States, Italy and Spain and spanned the acute and convalescent phases of COVID-19. The prospective study material was composed of cDNA or gDNA derived from T cells, B-cell-depleted T cells, or PBMCs. Deeply sampled blood TCRbeta repertoires from subjects exposed to, actively infected with, or recovered from COVID-19 were included in the dataset. The repertoires were made available in a free public database intended to serve as a resource for research on the immune response to SARS-CoV-2. The samples were drawn from the first 160 participants of the ongoing ImmuneRACE study and from roughly 1,300 subjects provided by 6 global collaborators. The sample metadata nearly always contained a de-identified subject ID, COVID-19 status, age in years and sex. Where available, HLA class I and class II types were obtained from metadata supplied by the sample provider rather than from assay-based typing. Overall study results and their limits: How much clinical and demographic metadata was included differed by source and by participant, and the metadata was provided uncurated.

CDR1 and CDR2 are read off the germline V gene as SNHLY and FYNNEI. At the junction V is shortened by 3 bases and J by 4 bases, with 10 bases in between. The CDR3 runs 14 amino acids, cysteine and phenylalanine included. Only CDR3 DNA is held: 42 bases, read in frame from base 1. Concerning this clone itself: No antigen is known for it. No much larger clonotype is one base removed from it; base qualities were not supplied.

TCRbeta CDR3 regions were amplified from genomic DNA by means of the immunoSEQ Assay, a bias-controlled multiplex PCR. The authors processed their data as follows. Within the assay, amplification of reference gene primers was used to estimate how many nucleated cells each sample contained. To quantify the absolute abundance of each unique TCRbeta CDR3 rearrangement, sequence reads were collapsed and filtered. For each sample, productive Simpson clonality was calculated by taking the square root of Simpson's diversity index across productive rearrangements. In TCRdb, the immuneACCESS table is reduced to in-frame sequences with V and J assigned. These tables do not hold every clone; where another copy was compared, an unresolved V gene accounts for under half, and the others remain unexplained. D and trimming come from the DNA, and the V and J calls and clone size come from that table. The sample contains about 180,000 clones, less than 90% of them found a single time. The top ten clonotypes cover 1% to 1.5% of the sample.

Participants in the prospective study were enrolled through a virtual design, were aged roughly 18 to 100 years, and lived in roughly 24 United States geographic areas. Cohort assignment in the prospective study relied on participant-reported clinical history from a screening survey and a study questionnaire. In the prospective study, mobile phlebotomists collected whole blood, serum and a nasopharyngeal or oropharyngeal swab from each participant. Participants in the prospective study had the option to provide additional blood draws and questionnaires over a roughly two-month period. Before DNA extraction, prospective study blood samples were shipped either frozen or at room temperature.

This chain is built from TRBV2 and TRBJ2-1; no D gene is confidently identified. Sequenced: PBMCs or T cells enriched from blood (not recorded which). The sequence came from a human donor with acute COVID-19. The donor label of this sample is uncertain. The CDR3 region: CASSDGESYNEQFF. The bases are TGTGCCAGCAGTGATGGAGAAAGTTACAATGAGCAGTTCTTC.